The 21 T cell receptor beta chains below come from one sample, sequenced in a study of cytomegalovirus exposure and HLA in healthy donors. With 60 Vbeta and 13 Jbeta primers, the PCR was carried out. Assay used: immunoSEQ multiplex PCR; TCRdb lists only in-frame clones, some missing. The data hold 72,000 or so clones, with about 60% observed a single time. Sequenced material: PBMCs. These receptor sequences come from a woman aged 45-60 years in good health and CMV-seronegative.

CDR3 loop: CASSFQSEGYTF. The CDR3 DNA reads as TGTGCCAGCAGCTTCCAGTCGGAGGGCTACACCTTC. The chain combines TRBV7-9 with TRBJ1-2; unclear D gene. The length of the CDR3 is 12 residues. Trimming pared 3 bases from V and 8 bases from J, leaving 10 bases between. The germline V gene encodes CDR1 SEHNR and CDR2 FQNEAQ (reference sequence). Based on the CDR3 plus reference TRBV7-9 and TRBJ1-2, the full variable domain is DTGVSQNPRHKITKRGQNVTFRCDPISEHNRLYWYRQTLGQGPEFLTYFQNEAQLEKSRLLSDRFSAERPKGSFSTLEIQRTEQGDSAMYLCASSFQSEGYTFGSGTRLTVV.

This sequence joins TRBV6-1 and TRBJ1-1; 7 bases align to TRBD1. The CDR3 loop spans 13 amino acids. The ends lost 6 bases at V and 10 bases at J; junction bases unmatched: 11. The germline CDR1 and CDR2 sequences are MNHNS and SASEGT. The CDR3 protein is CASRNRGGLGAFF. CDR3 coding DNA: TGTGCCAGCAGAAACAGGGGAGGATTAGGAGCTTTCTTT.

The chain has TRBV19 and TRBJ2-7; weak D call: TRBD1 (6 bases). The germline V and J ends were trimmed by 5 bases and 3 bases, with 14 bases remaining between them. This CDR3 is built from 14 residues. Germline loops: CDR1 LNHDA, CDR2 SQIVND (reference sequence). The CDR3 DNA reads TGTGCCAGTAGTCCAGGGGTCCTGATCTACGAGCAGTACTTC. This gives the protein CASSPGVLIYEQYF.

The chain recombines TRBV7-3 with TRBJ2-3, with D hard to call. Per germline, CDR1 SGHTA and CDR2 FQGTGA. The V end was cut by 0 bases, the J end by 6 bases, with 13 bases between. The CDR3 length is 15 residues. The CDR3 nucleotides read TGTGCCAGCAGCTTAACGTCAGGCACTGGGGATACGCAGTATTTT. Its translation is CASSLTSGTGDTQYF.

The V and J genes are TRBV27 and TRBJ2-3; TRBD1 might be the D (6 bases). V dropped 5 bases and J dropped 7 bases, with 16 bases sitting between them. Per germline, CDR1 MNHEY and CDR2 SMNVEV (reference sequence). The CDR3 is 14 amino acids. The CDR3 region has the DNA TGTGCCAGCAGTCAACAGGGCGGCCATAATACGCAGTATTTT. This gives the protein CASSQQGGHNTQYF.

This clone was observed once. The CDR3: CASLRLAGASYNEQFF. As DNA, the CDR3 is TGTGCCAGCCTGCGGTTGGCGGGAGCATCATACAATGAGCAGTTCTTC. The chain uses TRBV2 and TRBJ2-1; TRBD2 aligns across 7 bases. V gave up 8 bases and J gave up 4 bases; unmatched junction bases: 14. The germline gives CDR1 SNHLY, CDR2 FYNNEI. The CDR3 length is 16 residues. Full variable domain (missing parts from reference TRBV2 and TRBJ2-1): EPEVTQTPSHQVTQMGQEVILRCVPISNHLYFYWYRQILGQKVEFLVSFYNNEISEKSEIFDDQFSVERPDGSNFTLKIRSTKLEDSAMYFCASLRLAGASYNEQFFGPGTRLTVL.

This clone was seen only a few times. The chain recombines TRBV19 with TRBJ1-2; the D gene is possibly TRBD1 (5 bases). Trimming removed 5 bases at V and 3 bases at J, with 10 bases between. CDR1 and CDR2 from the germline V gene are LNHDA and SQIVND (reference sequence). This CDR3 has 13 amino acids. CDR3 sequence (DNA): TGTGCCAGTAGTTGGGGCGGGGACTATGGCTACACCTTC. Amino acids: CASSWGGDYGYTF. The entire variable domain, with the rest obtained from reference TRBV19 and TRBJ1-2, is as follows: DGGITQSPKYLFRKEGQNVTLSCEQNLNHDAMYWYRQDPGQGLRLIYYSQIVNDFQKGDIAEGYSVSREKKESFPLTVTSAQKNPTAFYLCASSWGGDYGYTFGSGTRLTVV.

The V gene is TRBV5-6, the J gene TRBJ1-1, with TRBD1 matching 7 bases. J gave up 1 base and V 4 bases, and 10 bases lay outside the gene matches. CDR1 SGHDT and CDR2 YYEEEE come from the germline V gene. The CDR3 covers 16 residues. CDR3 nucleotides: TGTGCCAGCAGCCTGTACCTCGACAGGGAGAACACTGAAGCTTTCTTT. Its translation: CASSLYLDRENTEAFF.

In this sample, this clone turned up a few times. The chain combines TRBV4-2 with TRBJ1-2; TRBD1 is a possible D gene (5 bases). The ends were cut back, 0 bases at V and 1 base at J, with 12 bases in the middle. The CDR3 has 16 residues. The germline CDR1 and CDR2 sequences are LGHNA and YNFKEQ. The CDR3: CASSQDISRVNYGYTF. The CDR3 DNA is TGTGCCAGCAGCCAAGATATAAGCAGGGTTAACTATGGCTACACCTTC.

About this clone itself: Compared with germline, one end of the junction differs, possibly owing to a read error. The rearrangement joins TRBV7-7 to TRBJ2-1, with a possible D match to TRBD2 (7 bases). This CDR3 has 14 residues. Germline CDR1 and CDR2: SSHAT and FNYEAQ (reference sequence). CDR3 amino acids: CASSAGVAGSEQFF. For the CDR3, the DNA is TGTGCTAGCAGCGCAGGGGTAGCGGGTAGTGAGCAGTTCTTC. Full variable domain (remainder filled in from reference TRBV7-7 and TRBJ2-1): GAGVSQSPRYKVTKRGQDVTLRCDPISSHATLYWYQQALGQGPEFLTYFNYEAQPDKSGLPSDRFSAERPEGSISTLTIQRTEQRDSAMYRCASSAGVAGSEQFFGPGTRLTVL.

The chain has TRBV5-1 and TRBJ2-1; D not resolved. Trimming pared 0 bases from V and 6 bases from J, leaving 13 bases between. This CDR3 spans 15 amino acids. Germline V lookup: CDR1 SGHRS, CDR2 YFSETQ. The chain's CDR3 is CASSLAPGPVNEQFF. CDR3 DNA sequence: TGCGCCAGCAGCTTGGCCCCGGGTCCGGTCAATGAGCAGTTCTTC.

This clone turned up a few times. The chain carries TRBV4-3 and TRBJ1-2; D ambiguous. Germline-derived CDR1 and CDR2 are LGHNA and YSLEER. V dropped 4 bases and J dropped 4 bases, with 13 bases sitting between them. This CDR3 region has 14 residues. CDR3 coding DNA: TGCGCCAGCAGCCCTGTCGGCGGGATCTATGGCTACACCTTC. Its protein product is CASSPVGGIYGYTF.

The J gene is TRBJ2-7, the V gene TRBV7-6, with TRBD1 matching 7 bases. J was trimmed by 4 bases and V by 0 bases; bases with no gene match: 6. The CDR3 has 15 residues. CDR1 and CDR2 (germline): SGHVS, FNYEAQ. The CDR3 nucleotides are TGTGCCAGCAGCTTAGCCCTGACAGGGTCTTACGAGCAGTACTTC. Residues: CASSLALTGSYEQYF.

Comment on this clone: Other DNA sequences in the sample encode the same CDR3. The chain recombines TRBV5-1 with TRBJ1-1; 8 nucleotides align to TRBD1. V lost 5 bases to trimming and J lost 1 base; unmatched junction nucleotides: 1. The CDR3 covers 13 residues. In germline, CDR1 is SGHRS, CDR2 YFSETQ. CDR3 protein: CASRGQENTEAFF. CDR3 sequence (DNA): TGCGCCAGCAGGGGACAGGAGAACACTGAAGCTTTCTTT.

The genes are TRBV28 and TRBJ2-3; TRBD2 matches at 8 bases. Germline V lookup: CDR1 MDHEN, CDR2 SYDVKM. There are 15 residues in the CDR3. V shed 5 bases, J shed 2 bases, and the junction held 6 bases outside the gene matches. The CDR3 DNA sequence: TGTGCCAGCAGTAGGACTAGCAGTTACACAGATACGCAGTATTTT. Translated, it gives CASSRTSSYTDTQYF.

The V call is TRBV7-2, the J call TRBJ2-7; 14 bases match TRBD2. The germline CDR1 and CDR2 sequences are SGHTA and FQGNSA. The CDR3 totals 16 residues. With V trimmed by 5 bases and J by 6 bases, 9 bases remained unmatched. In nucleotides, the CDR3 is TGTGCCAGCAGCGTCAGGACTAGCGGGAGGCTTGGCGAGCAGTACTTC. The encoded protein is CASSVRTSGRLGEQYF.

J is TRBJ2-1 and V is TRBV15, with 10 bases aligning to TRBD2. Germline CDR1 LNHNV, CDR2 YYDKDF (reference sequence). J was trimmed by 8 bases and V by 0 bases; bases with no gene match: 7. CDR3 length equals 16 residues. CDR3 region: CATSRDLTSGLDEQFF. The CDR3 DNA reads TGTGCCACCAGCAGAGATTTGACTAGCGGGCTGGATGAGCAGTTCTTC.

The chain is built from TRBV11-2 and TRBJ2-7; TRBD1 is a possible D gene (7 bases). The CDR3 runs to 17 residues. Germline V gene lookup returns CDR1 SGHAT and CDR2 FQNNGV. V dropped 0 bases and J dropped 3 bases, with 18 bases sitting between them. The CDR3 coding sequence is TGTGCCAGCAGCTTAGAAGGGGGGCCAGGGGGTTTCTACGAGCAGTACTTC. It codes for CASSLEGGPGGFYEQYF.

The chain is built from TRBV5-6 and TRBJ1-1, with D perhaps TRBD1 (5 bases). Germline CDR1 reads SGHDT; CDR2 reads YYEEEE. Trimming took off 4 bases at V and 4 bases at J, with 14 bases between the two ends. This CDR3 has 14 amino acids. This CDR3 is CASSRGSGGTEAFF. The DNA of the CDR3 is TGTGCCAGCAGCCGGGGGTCTGGGGGCACTGAAGCTTTCTTT.

This chain connects TRBV6-5 to TRBJ1-3; D call uncertain. Trimming left V 6 bases short and J 0 bases short, with 9 bases between. The germline gives CDR1 MNHEY, CDR2 SVGAGI. The CDR3 extends over 14 amino acids. CDR3 coding DNA: TGTGCCAGCAGACCCCCTAGCTCTGGAAACACCATATATTTT. Translated, it gives CASRPPSSGNTIYF.

This sequence joins TRBV6-5 and TRBJ2-7; 7 nucleotides align to TRBD2. The CDR3 is made up of 16 amino acids. V shed 2 bases and J 4 bases; nucleotides not matched to a gene: 11. Germline V lookup: CDR1 MNHEY, CDR2 SVGAGI. The CDR3 coding sequence is TGTGCCAGCAGTTACGGAGGAGGGGTGGGGGGGTACGAGCAGTACTTC. Translation: CASSYGGGVGGYEQYF.